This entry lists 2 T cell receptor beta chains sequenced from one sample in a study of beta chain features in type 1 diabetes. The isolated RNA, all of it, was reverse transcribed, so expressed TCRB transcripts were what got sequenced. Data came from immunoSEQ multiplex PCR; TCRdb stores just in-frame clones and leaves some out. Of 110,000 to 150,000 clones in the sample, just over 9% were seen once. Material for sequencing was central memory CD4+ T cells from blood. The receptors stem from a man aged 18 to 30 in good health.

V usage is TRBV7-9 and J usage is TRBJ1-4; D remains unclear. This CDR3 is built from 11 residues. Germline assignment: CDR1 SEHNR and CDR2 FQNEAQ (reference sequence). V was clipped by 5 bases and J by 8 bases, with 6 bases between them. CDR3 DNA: TGTGCCAGCAGCAAAGCCGAAAAACTGTTTTTT. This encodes CASSKAEKLFF.

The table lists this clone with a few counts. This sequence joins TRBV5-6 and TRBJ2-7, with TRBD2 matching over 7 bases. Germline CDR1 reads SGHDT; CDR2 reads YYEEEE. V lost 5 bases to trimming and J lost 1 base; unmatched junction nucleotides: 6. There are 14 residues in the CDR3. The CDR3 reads CASSRWGGSYEQYF. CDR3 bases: TGTGCCAGCAGTCGATGGGGGGGATCCTACGAGCAGTACTTC.